This TCR beta chain derives from a study of blood T cell repertoires in COVID-19. Germline CDR1 reads SGHTA; CDR2 reads FQGNSA. V gave up 1 base and J gave up 1 base, with 16 bases separating them. The CDR3 runs 17 residues. As processed by the authors: Estimation of nucleated cell counts was performed using reference gene primer amplification. Assay: immunoSEQ multiplex PCR; the TCRdb copy retains only in-frame clones and omits some. The V and J calls and clone size were taken over from that table, and D and trimming were inferred from the DNA. The sample contains roughly 26,000 clones, less than 85% of which appear only once.

This TCR was recovered from a human donor in a cohort sampled during active COVID-19. Material for sequencing was peripheral blood. This chain connects TRBV7-2 to TRBJ1-1; D gene uncertain. The CDR3 loop reads CASSLGGALLGNTEAFF. CDR3 coding DNA: TGTGCCAGCAGCTTAGGGGGAGCCTTATTAGGGAACACTGAAGCTTTCTTT.